Reported below is one T cell receptor beta chain. The source of the sample is a study of shared clonotypes between healthy human individuals. The CDR3 covers 17 residues. V lost 1 base to trimming and J lost 10 bases; unmatched junction nucleotides: 14. Germline V gene data show CDR1 as SGHNT and CDR2 as YENEEA. Each cell subset's genomic DNA was divided evenly among several immunoSEQ plates. Assay: immunoSEQ multiplex PCR; the TCRdb copy retains only in-frame clones and omits some. The sample carries roughly 520,000 clones, more than 95% recorded once. This clonotype originated in a woman between 25 and 40 years old in good health. Sequences were obtained from naive CD4+ T cells sorted from blood. The subset here: CD45RA+ positively selected. The rearrangement links TRBV11-3 to TRBJ2-1, with TRBD2 identical over 9 bases. The CDR3 DNA reads TGTGCCAGCAGCTTAGGTGGATGGCGGGAGGGGGATCGGGAGCAGTTCTTC. As protein: CASSLGGWREGDREQFF.